The 24 T cell receptor beta chains below come from one sample, sequenced in a study of blood T cells in healthy people across ages (dated by TCRdb to the mid-2010s). Preparation of the library involved 5' RACE. The sequencer listed for this sample is Illumina HiSeq 2500. The second PCR ran for about 7 to 11 cycles and used a J-beta primer mix along with a sample-barcoded 5' primer. TCRdb reprocessed the public reads (quality trimming at Q25 with fastp, clone calling with MiXCR) and kept in-frame beta chains. Rows are unified per CDR3 protein, each entry keeping the most common DNA and genes. This sample lists 1.5 million or so distinct CDR3 sequences; roughly two fifths were detected once. Over 3.5% of the sample is taken by the ten largest. Specimen: blood. The receptors originated from a woman aged 18 to 35 in good health.

This sequence joins TRBV6-5 and TRBJ2-5, with a possible D match to TRBD1 (6 bases). Trimming left V 0 bases short and J 4 bases short, with 12 bases between. The CDR3 covers 15 residues. Looked up from germline, CDR1 is MNHEY and CDR2 is SVGAGI. CDR3 nucleotide sequence: TGTGCCAGCAGTTACTCGTTCCAGGGGAGAGAGACCCAGTACTTC. It translates to CASSYSFQGRETQYF.

The V call is TRBV29-1, the J call TRBJ2-3; TRBD2 might be the D (5 bases). V lost 0 bases to trimming and J lost 1 base, with 8 bases between them. The germline CDR1 and CDR2 sequences are SQVTM and ANQGSEA. The CDR3 is 14 residues long. CDR3 DNA: TGCAGCGTTGAAGAGGTCGGGGGCACAGATACGCAGTATTTT. Protein: CSVEEVGGTDTQYF.

The chain couples TRBV6-2 or TRBV6-3 to TRBJ2-7; TRBD2 agrees at 11 bases. V lost 2 bases, J lost 7 bases, and 13 bases stayed unmatched. CDR3 length: 17 residues. Looked up from germline, CDR1 is MNHEY and CDR2 is SVGEGT. The CDR3 DNA reads as TGTGCCAGCAGTTACCCGACTAGCGGGGATTCCTACAATGAGCAGTACTTC. Translated, it gives CASSYPTSGDSYNEQYF.

The rearrangement joins TRBV7-2 to TRBJ2-6; D is tentatively TRBD1 or TRBD2 (5 bases each). The CDR3 covers 13 residues. Germline-derived CDR1 and CDR2 are SGHTA and FQGNSA. Here the CDR3 reads CAMRGSGANVLTF. DNA of the CDR3: TGTGCTATGAGGGGTTCTGGGGCCAACGTCCTGACTTTC.

This chain links TRBV25-1 with TRBJ2-6, with D possibly being TRBD1 (5 bases). The V and J ends lost 4 bases and 4 bases respectively, with 11 bases between them. This CDR3 is 15 amino acids long. Germline loops: CDR1 MGHDK, CDR2 SYGVNS. DNA for the CDR3: TGTGCCAGCAGTGTACAGGTTTACGGGGCCAACGTCCTGACTTTC. It encodes CASSVQVYGANVLTF.

This chain joins TRBV20-1 and TRBJ1-2, with D possibly being TRBD1 (6 bases). This CDR3 region has 15 residues. Germline CDR1 DFQATT, CDR2 SNEGSKA (reference sequence). V was pared by 5 bases and J by 0 bases, with 16 bases between. CDR3 sequence reads: CSAPPLGGANYGYTF. In DNA form, the CDR3 reads TGCAGTGCTCCCCCGTTGGGGGGCGCTAACTATGGCTACACCTTC.

This sequence joins TRBV5-1 and TRBJ1-1; no clear D gene. The germline CDR1 and CDR2 sequences are SGHRS and YFSETQ. V was clipped by 4 bases and J by 1 base, with 11 bases between them. The CDR3 sequence is 14 residues long. DNA for the CDR3: TGCGCCAGCAGCCCCACAGCAGGGAACACTGAAGCTTTCTTT. Translated: CASSPTAGNTEAFF.

This clonotype was seen a few times. The chain recombines TRBV5-5 with TRBJ2-3; perhaps TRBD2 as D (6 bases). The germline V gene encodes CDR1 SGHKS and CDR2 YYEKEE (reference sequence). Between the trimmed V and J ends, which lost 6 bases and 5 bases, there was a span of 19 bases. CDR3 length equals 15 residues. Here the CDR3 reads CASTPTSFERDTQYF. In nucleotides, the CDR3 is TGTGCCAGCACCCCGACTAGTTTCGAACGAGATACGCAGTATTTT. The full variable domain, rest sourced from reference TRBV5-5 and TRBJ2-3, is DAGVTQSPTHLIKTRGQQVTLRCSPISGHKSVSWYQQVLGQGPQFIFQYYEKEERGRGNFPDRFSARQFPNYSSELNVNALLLGDSALYLCASTPTSFERDTQYFGPGTRLTVL.

The chain combines TRBV19 with TRBJ1-2; D unresolved. The CDR3 runs to 13 residues. The ends were cut back, 3 bases at V and 0 bases at J, with 5 bases in the middle. Germline loops: CDR1 LNHDA, CDR2 SQIVND (reference sequence). The CDR3 here is CASSIRSNYGYTF. Here the CDR3 DNA reads TGTGCCAGTAGTATTAGGTCTAACTATGGCTACACCTTC. Full variable domain (missing parts from reference TRBV19 and TRBJ1-2): DGGITQSPKYLFRKEGQNVTLSCEQNLNHDAMYWYRQDPGQGLRLIYYSQIVNDFQKGDIAEGYSVSREKKESFPLTVTSAQKNPTAFYLCASSIRSNYGYTFGSGTRLTVV.

This rearrangement joins TRBV27 to TRBJ2-5, with D perhaps being TRBD1 or TRBD2 (5 bases each). V lost 2 bases to trimming and J lost 5 bases, with 15 bases between them. CDR1 and CDR2 from the germline V gene are MNHEY and SMNVEV (reference sequence). The CDR3 is 15 amino acids. The CDR3 DNA follows: TGTGCCAGCAGTTTAAGAGGGGATTGGTTGGAGACCCAGTACTTC. Encoded protein: CASSLRGDWLETQYF.

Only one count was recorded for this clonotype. The chain links TRBV16 to TRBJ1-2; unclear D gene. V lost 4 bases and J lost 4, with 16 bases in between. Germline assignment: CDR1 KGHSY and CDR2 FQNENV. This CDR3 region has 15 residues. The CDR3 DNA follows: TGTGCCAGCAGCCCTGGATTCGCTTCTCTCTATGGCTACACCTTC. Its translation is CASSPGFASLYGYTF.

As for this clonotype: One end of the junction fails to match germline, which may point to a read error. The V call is TRBV7-2, the J call TRBJ2-7; unclear D gene. CDR1 and CDR2 (germline): SGHTA, FQGNSA. This CDR3 spans 15 amino acids. CDR3: CASSLAGLSSYEQHF. CDR3 bases: TGTGCCAGCAGCTTAGCCGGTTTAAGCTCCTACGAGCAGCACTTC. The entire variable domain, with the rest obtained from reference TRBV7-2 and TRBJ2-7, is as follows: GAGVSQSPSNKVTEKGKDVELRCDPISGHTALYWYRQSLGQGLEFLIYFQGNSAPDKSGLPSDRFSAERTGGSVSTLTIQRTQQEDSAVYLCASSLAGLSSYEQHFGPGTRLTVT.

This clonotype was counted only a few times. This sequence joins TRBV4-3 and TRBJ2-4; 8 bases map to TRBD2. The J call is in doubt because the DNA end fits TRBJ2-7 better. The CDR3 consists of 16 residues. From germline, CDR1 is LGHNA and CDR2 YSLEER. CDR3 protein: CASSQDLASGLYEQYF. CDR3 DNA sequence: TGCGCCAGCAGCCAAGATCTGGCTAGCGGGCTCTACGAGCAGTACTTC.

This chain links TRBV9 with TRBJ2-2, with 9 bases fitting TRBD2. The CDR3 consists of 17 residues. Trimming cost V 0 bases and J 2 bases; bases outside gene matches: 5. Per germline, CDR1 SGDLS and CDR2 YYNGEE. CDR3 DNA sequence: TGTGCCAGCAGCGTAGTTAGCGGGAGTCGAAACACCGGGGAGCTGTTTTTT. Protein product: CASSVVSGSRNTGELFF. The full variable domain, its missing parts supplied by reference TRBV9 and TRBJ2-2, is DSGVTQTPKHLITATGQRVTLRCSPRSGDLSVYWYQQSLDQGLQFLIQYYNGEERAKGNILERFSAQQFPDLHSELNLSSLELGDSALYFCASSVVSGSRNTGELFFGEGSRLTVL.

The chain carries TRBV7-2 and TRBJ2-1, with D unclear. This CDR3 region has 16 residues. V shed 5 bases and J shed 4 bases, with 18 bases lying between them. Germline V gene data show CDR1 as SGHTA and CDR2 as FQGNSA. The CDR3 is CASSPDSRLAYNEQFF. The CDR3 nucleotides read TGTGCCAGCAGCCCCGATTCAAGACTGGCGTACAATGAGCAGTTCTTC.

The chain links TRBV29-1 to TRBJ2-2, with 9 bases lining up with TRBD2. The CDR3 has 14 amino acids. Germline CDR1 reads SQVTM; CDR2 reads ANQGSEA. J was trimmed by 5 bases and V by 4 bases; bases with no gene match: 5. Here the CDR3 DNA reads TGCAGCGTTGTTAGCGGGAGATTTACCGGGGAGCTGTTTTTT. This codes for CSVVSGRFTGELFF.

On this clonotype itself: A read error may produce the germline difference seen at one junction end. CDR3 coding DNA: TGTACCAGCAGTGACAGCGTTCAAGAGACCCAGTACTTC. Translating it yields CTSSDSVQETQYF. This sequence joins TRBV25-1 and TRBJ2-5; TRBD1 is a possible D gene (5 bases). CDR3 length equals 13 residues. Germline values: CDR1 MGHDK, CDR2 SYGVNS.

The chain links TRBV24-1 to TRBJ1-2, with TRBD1 matching 11 bases. Germline lookup yields CDR1 KGHDR and CDR2 SFDVKD. The length of the CDR3 is 15 residues. After removal of 4 bases from V and 3 bases from J, the junction contained 3 bases not matched to a gene. CDR3 in amino acids: CATSDRTGGDYGYTF. In DNA form, the CDR3 reads TGTGCCACCAGTGACCGGACAGGGGGCGACTATGGCTACACCTTC.

The genes are TRBV20-1 and TRBJ1-2; 7 bases line up with TRBD1. Germline CDR1 is DFQATT and CDR2 is SNEGSKA (reference sequence). With V trimmed by 5 bases and J by 3 bases, 6 bases remained unmatched. The CDR3 has 13 amino acids. CDR3 DNA sequence: TGCAGTGCTTTGAACAGGGGACACTATGGCTACACCTTC. This sequence encodes CSALNRGHYGYTF.

There are a few counts of this clonotype. The rearrangement joins TRBV7-3 to TRBJ1-1, with 9 bases aligning to TRBD1. This CDR3 contains 16 residues. Germline CDR1 reads SGHTA; CDR2 reads FQGTGA. The trim removed 1 base at V and 11 bases at J, leaving 14 bases unmatched. The CDR3 DNA follows: TGTGCCAGCAGCTTAAATCGAGGGACAGGGAGAGCGGATGCTTTCTTT. Protein: CASSLNRGTGRADAFF. Full variable domain (outside the CDR3, taken from reference TRBV7-3 and TRBJ1-1): GAGVSQTPSNKVTEKGKYVELRCDPISGHTALYWYRQSLGQGPEFLIYFQGTGAADDSGLPNDRFFAVRPEGSVSTLKIQRTERGDSAVYLCASSLNRGTGRADAFFGQGTRLTVV.

The gene calls are TRBV9 and TRBJ1-2; 10 bases line up with TRBD1. V dropped 3 bases and J dropped 4; count of bases not matched to a gene: 3. The germline V gene has CDR1 SGDLS and CDR2 YYNGEE. This CDR3 has 14 amino acids. The DNA of the CDR3 is TGTGCCAGCAGCGACGGACAGGGGGTCTATGGCTACACCTTC. It is translated as CASSDGQGVYGYTF.

In nucleotides, the CDR3 is TGTGCCAGCAGGCAGAGTCCCGCTGGGCCCTACGAGCAGTACTTC. Translation: CASRQSPAGPYEQYF. The V and J genes are TRBV12-3 or TRBV12-4 and TRBJ2-7, with D hard to call. This CDR3 region has 15 residues. V lost 6 bases, J lost 2 bases, and 17 bases lay in between.

This clonotype was recorded many times. This chain connects TRBV12-3 or TRBV12-4 to TRBJ2-3, with unresolved D. This CDR3 comprises 14 residues. The V end was cut by 7 bases, the J end by 0 bases, with 11 bases between. The CDR3 DNA follows: TGTGCCAGCACCCACTGGCCTAGCACAGATACGCAGTATTTT. Translation: CASTHWPSTDTQYF.

J is TRBJ1-2 and V is TRBV4-1; D is possibly TRBD1 (5 bases). V shed 1 base and J shed 4 bases, with 13 bases lying between them. The CDR3 spans 15 residues. Germline values: CDR1 MGHRA, CDR2 YSYEKL. CDR3 in amino acids: CASSQAQDNSYGYTF. The CDR3 DNA reads as TGCGCCAGCAGCCAAGCCCAGGACAACTCCTATGGCTACACCTTC.